Listed below are T cell receptor beta chains from one sample, sequenced in a study of blood T cell repertoires in COVID-19. Profiling relied on immunoSEQ multiplex PCR, and the TCRdb table lists in-frame clones only, not all of them. The data hold some 200,000 clones, with over 75% observed a single time. The specimen was peripheral blood. These receptors all come from a man older than 75 with acute or convalescent COVID-19. Both conserved end residues are part of each CDR3. A D gene is named only where the DNA matches it firmly. Clone sizes are given selectively: once, few, many, or a class where the clone is expanded.

CDR3	DNA	D	size	V	J	length
CASSPGAGAAGELFF	TGTGCCAGCAGCCCGGGGGCGGGAGCAGCCGGGGAGCTGTTTTTT	-	-	TRBV7-3	TRBJ2-2	15
CASSATGVASPLHF	TGTGCCAGCAGCGCGACAGGGGTAGCTTCACCCCTCCACTTT	TRBD1	-	TRBV7-3	TRBJ1-6	14
CASSINYNTDTQYF	TGTGCCAGTAGTATAAACTATAACACAGATACGCAGTATTTT	-	-	TRBV19	TRBJ2-3	14
CASSPGGTPKAQPQHF	TGTGCCAGCTCACCAGGTGGGACTCCCAAAGCACAGCCCCAGCATTTT	-	-	TRBV18	TRBJ1-5	16
CAWTMTGELFF	TGTGCCTGGACAATGACCGGGGAGCTGTTTTTT	-	few	TRBV30	TRBJ2-2	11
CASSKGQGLGANVLTF	TGTGCCAGTAGTAAGGGACAGGGTCTGGGGGCCAACGTCCTGACTTTC	TRBD1	-	TRBV19	TRBJ2-6	16
CASSLAGQGAAYEQYF	TGTGCCAGCAGCTTAGCGGGACAGGGGGCAGCTTACGAGCAGTACTTC	TRBD1	once	TRBV7-2	TRBJ2-7	16
CASSLTQGAYGYTF	TGTGCCAGCAGCTTGACGCAGGGCGCCTATGGCTACACCTTC	-	-	TRBV5-4	TRBJ1-2	14
CASSYLQDQPQHF	TGTGCCAGCAGTTACTTACAAGATCAGCCCCAGCATTTT	-	-	TRBV6-5	TRBJ1-5	13
CAISVGGEQYF	TGTGCCATCAGTGTCGGCGGCGAGCAGTACTTC	-	-	TRBV10-3	TRBJ2-7	11
CASSLIGTGGAGTGELFF	TGTGCCAGCAGTTTAATTGGGACAGGGGGCGCGGGCACCGGGGAGCTGTTTTTT	TRBD1	-	TRBV27	TRBJ2-2	18
CASSLSPMPGRGTDTQYF	TGTGCCAGCAGCTTATCCCCAATGCCGGGAAGAGGGACAGATACGCAGTATTTT	-	-	TRBV7-3	TRBJ2-3	18
CASSSSLTSGREGEQFF	TGTGCCAGCAGCTCGAGCTTGACTAGCGGGAGGGAAGGTGAGCAGTTCTTC	TRBD2	-	TRBV7-2	TRBJ2-1	17
CASSLGDRRKAFF	TGTGCCAGCAGCTTAGGGGACAGGCGAAAAGCTTTCTTT	TRBD1	-	TRBV7-8	TRBJ1-1	13
CSVDNGGRNYGYTF	TGCAGCGTTGACAACGGGGGGCGTAACTATGGCTACACCTTC	-	-	TRBV29-1	TRBJ1-2	14
CASSQKRGNSPLHF	TGTGCCAGCAGCCAGAAAAGGGGTAATTCACCCCTCCACTTT	-	-	TRBV3-1/TRBV3-2	TRBJ1-6	14
CASTPAGDPHTGELFF	TGTGCCAGTACCCCAGCGGGAGACCCCCACACCGGGGAGCTGTTTTTT	TRBD2	-	TRBV19	TRBJ2-2	16
CASSGRDGSSTDTQYF	TGTGCCAGCAGCGGTCGGGATGGTAGTAGCACAGATACGCAGTATTTT	-	-	TRBV6-6	TRBJ2-3	16
CASRPLTGNQETQYF	TGTGCCAGCAGGCCCTTGACTGGAAACCAAGAGACCCAGTACTTC	-	-	TRBV2	TRBJ2-5	15
CASRLGQGSSYEQYF	TGTGCCAGCAGATTGGGACAGGGGAGCTCCTACGAGCAGTACTTC	TRBD1	few	TRBV3-1/TRBV3-2	TRBJ2-7	15
CASKRTGANTGELFF	TGTGCCAGCAAAAGGACAGGGGCGAACACCGGGGAGCTGTTTTTT	TRBD1	-	TRBV6-5	TRBJ2-2	15
CASGRDLYNEQFF	TGTGCCAGCGGACGGGACTTATACAATGAGCAGTTCTTC	-	-	TRBV21-1	TRBJ2-1	13
CASRPTYRTPTGGNTEAFF	TGTGCCAGCCGTCCGACTTACAGGACCCCTACCGGTGGGAACACTGAAGCTTTCTTT	-	-	TRBV27	TRBJ1-1	19
CASSQIFGNHHSNQPQHF	TGCGCCAGCAGTCAAATCTTCGGGAACCACCATAGCAATCAGCCCCAGCATTTT	-	few	TRBV23-1	TRBJ1-5	18
CASSPGQGYTEAFF	TGTGCCAGTAGTCCCGGACAGGGATACACTGAAGCTTTCTTT	TRBD1	-	TRBV19	TRBJ1-1	14
CASSDAILGGTQYF	TGTGCCAGCAGCGACGCGATTCTAGGGGGGACCCAGTACTTC	-	-	TRBV7-2	TRBJ2-5	14
CASSSRSTGTDTQYF	TGTGCCAGCAGCTCACGGTCGACAGGCACAGATACGCAGTATTTT	-	-	TRBV6-6	TRBJ2-3	15
CASSFTTRQGWGTDTQYF	TGTGCCAGCAGCTTTACGACAAGACAGGGTTGGGGCACAGATACGCAGTATTTT	TRBD1	-	TRBV7-9	TRBJ2-3	18
CASSPPERGYSGNTIYF	TGTGCCAGCTCACCGCCCGAACGGGGGTACTCTGGAAACACCATATATTTT	-	-	TRBV18	TRBJ1-3	17
CASSLRSGQGAIRENEKLFF	TGTGCCAGCAGTTTACGTTCGGGACAGGGGGCCATTAGGGAAAATGAAAAACTGTTTTTT	TRBD1	-	TRBV27	TRBJ1-4	20
CASSLRRGTDTQYF	TGTGCCAGCAGCCTCAGGCGAGGGACAGATACGCAGTATTTT	-	-	TRBV7-9	TRBJ2-3	14
CASSQRLTETQYF	TGTGCCAGCAGCCAAAGACTAACGGAGACCCAGTACTTC	-	-	TRBV3-1/TRBV3-2	TRBJ2-5	13
CASSPWTTGGYSNQPQHF	TGTGCCAGTAGTCCCTGGACCACAGGGGGTTATAGCAATCAGCCCCAGCATTTT	TRBD1	-	TRBV19	TRBJ1-5	18
CASSLGTTQPQHF	TGTGCCAGCAGCTTAGGGACTACTCAGCCCCAGCATTTT	-	-	TRBV7-2	TRBJ1-5	13
CASSPSLQGRNSPLHF	TGCGCCAGCAGTCCTTCACTACAGGGGAGAAATTCACCCCTCCACTTT	TRBD1	-	TRBV5-1	TRBJ1-6	16
CASSTPGLAYEQYF	TGTGCCAGCAGTACTCCGGGACTAGCCTACGAGCAGTACTTC	TRBD2	-	TRBV6-5	TRBJ2-7	14